Listed here are 27 T cell receptor beta chains from one sample, sequenced in a study of monozygotic twins with cystic fibrosis. Repertoires were generated with immunoSEQ multiplex PCR, while TCRdb's copy carries only in-frame clones and drops some. The repertoire holds 15,000 to 20,000 clones, with around 96% as singletons. Sequencing was performed on blood. The receptor set was obtained from a girl aged 2 to 9 with cystic fibrosis.

The V gene is TRBV30, the J gene TRBJ2-2; the match to TRBD1 covers 7 bases. CDR3 length: 14 residues. CDR1 GTSNPN and CDR2 SVGIG come from the germline V gene (reference sequence). Losses at the gene ends were 4 bases for V and 0 bases for J; bases not matched to a gene: 2. The CDR3 is CAWKRGPNTGELFF. The CDR3 DNA reads TGTGCCTGGAAGAGGGGGCCGAACACCGGGGAGCTGTTTTTT.

The gene calls are TRBV5-1 and TRBJ1-6, with unresolved D. Germline lookup yields CDR1 SGHRS and CDR2 YFSETQ. CDR3 length: 15 residues. With 2 bases removed from V and 4 bases from J, the gap between germline ends came to 10 bases. Here the CDR3 reads CASSLDGHYNSPLHF. The DNA of the CDR3 is TGCGCCAGCAGCTTAGACGGTCATTATAATTCACCCCTCCACTTT.

This clone has just one count. The rearrangement links TRBV7-6 to TRBJ2-1, with a possible D match to TRBD1 (6 bases). Trimming removed 4 bases at V and 11 bases at J, with 12 bases between. Germline CDR1 and CDR2: SGHVS and FNYEAQ. The length of the CDR3 is 12 residues. The CDR3 loop is CASSSDRGKQFF. CDR3 coding DNA: TGTGCCAGCAGCTCGGACAGAGGGAAGCAGTTCTTC.

The V gene is TRBV7-9, the J gene TRBJ1-1, with TRBD1 identical over 7 bases. Trimming at V came to 5 bases and at J to 4 bases, leaving 13 bases not matched to a gene. Germline V gene data show CDR1 as SEHNR and CDR2 as FQNEAQ (reference sequence). The CDR3 consists of 16 residues. CDR3 nucleotides: TGTGCCAGCAGCCTGGTACAGGGGTTGATTGGCACTGAAGCTTTCTTT. It codes for CASSLVQGLIGTEAFF. Full variable domain (remainder filled in from reference TRBV7-9 and TRBJ1-1): DTGVSQNPRHKITKRGQNVTFRCDPISEHNRLYWYRQTLGQGPEFLTYFQNEAQLEKSRLLSDRFSAERPKGSFSTLEIQRTEQGDSAMYLCASSLVQGLIGTEAFFGQGTRLTVV.

The chain has TRBV7-2 and TRBJ2-1; TRBD2 agrees at 8 bases. The trim removed 4 bases at V and 8 bases at J, leaving 13 bases unmatched. Per germline, CDR1 SGHTA and CDR2 FQGNSA. There are 16 residues in the CDR3. CDR3 coding DNA: TGTGCCAGCAGCTCTCTAATAGCGGGGCCCGGGGATGAGCAGTTCTTC. Encoded protein: CASSSLIAGPGDEQFF.

The V call is TRBV5-5, the J call TRBJ2-5, with D perhaps TRBD1 (6 bases). Germline values: CDR1 SGHKS, CDR2 YYEKEE (reference sequence). Trimming pared 0 bases from V and 5 bases from J, leaving 14 bases between. The CDR3 has 15 amino acids. The CDR3 DNA reads as TGTGCCAGCAGCTTGGGACAGGACCAAATGGAGACCCAGTACTTC. The encoded protein is CASSLGQDQMETQYF.

This rearrangement joins TRBV5-4 to TRBJ2-2, with D possibly called TRBD1 or TRBD2 (5 bases each). Germline V CDR1 and CDR2: SGHNT, YYREEE (reference sequence). V was shortened by 0 bases and J by 4 bases, with 13 bases between the two germline ends. The CDR3 spans 16 residues. The CDR3 nucleotides are TGTGCCAGCAGCTTGGATCGGGGCGGGTTCACCGGGGAGCTGTTTTTT. Translated: CASSLDRGGFTGELFF. Full variable domain (rest looked up from reference TRBV5-4 and TRBJ2-2): ETGVTQSPTHLIKTRGQQVTLRCSSQSGHNTVSWYQQALGQGPQFIFQYYREEENGRGNFPPRFSGLQFPNYSSELNVNALELDDSALYLCASSLDRGGFTGELFFGEGSRLTVL.

J is TRBJ2-5 and V is TRBV11-3, with 7 bases lining up with TRBD2. V dropped 1 base and J dropped 2; count of bases not matched to a gene: 13. CDR3 size: 18 residues. CDR1 is SGHNT and CDR2 is YENEEA in the germline V gene. CDR3 sequence reads: CASSLVFGRGGRQETQYF. DNA for the CDR3: TGTGCCAGCAGCTTAGTTTTCGGGCGCGGGGGACGACAAGAGACCCAGTACTTC.

This sequence joins TRBV19 and TRBJ1-4; D might be TRBD1 (5 bases). CDR3 length: 17 amino acids. Trimming pared 3 bases from V and 1 base from J, leaving 15 bases between. CDR1 is LNHDA, CDR2 SQIVND, per germline (reference sequence). The CDR3 DNA reads as TGTGCCAGTAGTATCGATGGGACTCTCGTAACTAATGAAAAACTGTTTTTT. This sequence encodes CASSIDGTLVTNEKLFF.

The chain is built from TRBV7-2 and TRBJ2-7; 8 nucleotides match TRBD1. Unmatched junction bases numbered 7, after V lost 3 bases and J lost 3 bases. The CDR3 totals 15 residues. The germline V gene encodes CDR1 SGHTA and CDR2 FQGNSA. CDR3 bases: TGTGCCAGCAGCTTCGGACAGGGATACGTCTACGAGCAGTACTTC. This encodes CASSFGQGYVYEQYF.

V is TRBV6-5 and J is TRBJ2-3; TRBD2 agrees at 8 bases. This CDR3 spans 16 amino acids. CDR1 is MNHEY, CDR2 SVGAGI, per germline. V lost 2 bases and J lost 1; bases outside the gene matches: 5. CDR3 bases: TGTGCCAGCAGTTACGAGGCGCGGGGGGGCACAGATACGCAGTATTTT. This codes for CASSYEARGGTDTQYF.

This clone was seen more than once but under ten times. This chain uses TRBV5-1 with TRBJ1-6; weak D call: TRBD1 (6 bases). Trimming pared 5 bases from V and 9 bases from J, leaving 21 bases between. This CDR3 has 16 residues. The germline V gene has CDR1 SGHRS and CDR2 YFSETQ. CDR3 nucleotide sequence: TGCGCCAGCAGTGAGGTCACAGGGAGTATCAGTTCACCCCTCCACTTT. Protein: CASSEVTGSISSPLHF. The full variable domain, in which reference TRBV5-1 and TRBJ1-6 provide the parts outside the CDR3, is KAGVTQTPRYLIKTRGQQVTLSCSPISGHRSVSWYQQTPGQGLQFLFEYFSETQRNKGNFPGRFSGRQFSNSRSEMNVSTLELGDSALYLCASSEVTGSISSPLHFGNGTRLTVT.

V is TRBV10-2 and J is TRBJ2-3; D might be TRBD1 or TRBD2, each matching 6 bases. This CDR3 comprises 14 residues. V dropped 8 bases and J dropped 3 bases, with 15 bases sitting between them. The V gene's germline CDR1 is WSHSY and CDR2 SAAADI. CDR3 region: CASCRGVRTDTQYF. The CDR3 DNA is TGCGCCAGCTGTAGGGGGGTTAGGACAGATACGCAGTATTTT.

The genes are TRBV15 and TRBJ1-2, with D hard to call. The length of the CDR3 is 14 residues. CDR1 is LNHNV and CDR2 is YYDKDF in the germline V gene (reference sequence). Trimming took off 0 bases at V and 4 bases at J, with 9 bases between the two ends. CDR3: CATSRDVTGYGYTF. CDR3 DNA: TGTGCCACCAGCAGAGATGTGACCGGCTATGGCTACACCTTC.

The CDR3 DNA is TGTGCCAGCAGCCAAGATCAGTATCCACCCCTCCACTTT. Its translation: CASSQDQYPPLHF. The chain has TRBV4-2 and TRBJ1-6; no clear D. The V end lost 0 bases, the J end lost 11 bases, and 8 bases lay between the germline ends. This CDR3 contains 13 residues. The germline V gene encodes CDR1 LGHNA and CDR2 YNFKEQ.

The chain joins TRBV6-4 to TRBJ1-1, with unresolved D. The CDR3 totals 14 residues. Germline lookup yields CDR1 MRHNA and CDR2 SNTAGT. V gave up 0 bases and J gave up 4 bases, with 9 bases separating them. In DNA, the CDR3 is TGTGCCAGCAGTGACTCCGATGGGAGCACTGAAGCTTTCTTT. This translates into CASSDSDGSTEAFF.

V usage is TRBV28 and J usage is TRBJ1-2; D is possibly TRBD1 (5 bases). The CDR3 spans 14 residues. Germline V gives CDR1 MDHEN, CDR2 SYDVKM. The V and J ends lost 5 bases and 3 bases respectively, with 13 bases between them. The CDR3 DNA reads TGTGCCAGCAGTACGCAGGGTTTCGACTATGGCTACACCTTC. Amino acids: CASSTQGFDYGYTF.

The CDR3 coding sequence is TGCGCCAGCAGCTTACTTGGGGGGGACACTGAAGCTTTCTTT. This translates into CASSLLGGDTEAFF. V usage is TRBV5-1 and J usage is TRBJ1-1, with a possible D match to TRBD1 (5 bases). Per germline, CDR1 SGHRS and CDR2 YFSETQ. Trimming removed 2 bases at V and 3 bases at J, with 11 bases between. The CDR3 runs 14 residues.

The chain links TRBV6-5 to TRBJ1-4; TRBD1 matches 7 bases. Germline V gives CDR1 MNHEY, CDR2 SVGAGI. Trimming took 5 bases from V and 10 from J; bases not matched to a gene: 10. This CDR3 has 14 residues. The DNA of the CDR3 is TGTGCCAGCAGTAAACAGGGGATGGGGGTAAAACTGTTTTTT. This encodes CASSKQGMGVKLFF.

The J gene is TRBJ2-7, the V gene TRBV7-2; 8 bases agree with TRBD2. The CDR3 extends over 16 amino acids. Germline assignment: CDR1 SGHTA and CDR2 FQGNSA. V was clipped by 0 bases and J by 0 bases; unmatched bases: 4. The CDR3 sequence: CASSLALSGGSYEQYF. In DNA form, the CDR3 reads TGTGCCAGCAGCTTAGCGCTGAGCGGGGGCTCCTACGAGCAGTACTTC.

This rearrangement joins TRBV6-5 to TRBJ2-3; D possibly matches TRBD1 or TRBD2 (5 bases each). CDR3 length: 13 amino acids. Trimming took 5 bases from V and 5 from J, leaving 11 bases between them. Germline V gives CDR1 MNHEY, CDR2 SVGAGI. The CDR3 here is CASSRLGEDTQYF. CDR3 bases: TGTGCCAGCAGTCGCCTGGGGGAAGATACGCAGTATTTT.

This clone was seen just once. This chain links TRBV27 with TRBJ1-5; 11 positions match TRBD1. Germline CDR1 is MNHEY and CDR2 is SMNVEV (reference sequence). V lost 5 bases to trimming and J lost 3 bases; unmatched junction nucleotides: 6. This CDR3 has 16 residues. The CDR3 DNA is TGTGCCAGCAGTCCGGGACAGGGGGGTTACAATCAGCCCCAGCATTTT. Protein: CASSPGQGGYNQPQHF.

This clone came up once. This sequence joins TRBV2 and TRBJ2-4; possible D gene TRBD2, 5 bases. This CDR3 comprises 18 residues. V was clipped by 5 bases and J by 1 base, with 21 bases between them. Germline V gene data show CDR1 as SNHLY and CDR2 as FYNNEI. In nucleotides, the CDR3 is TGTGCCAGCAGTCCCTATCTGGCTAGCTCCGTTGCCAAAAACATTCAGTACTTC. Residues: CASSPYLASSVAKNIQYF.

The gene calls are TRBV18 and TRBJ1-1; D unresolved. Between the trimmed V and J ends, which lost 0 bases and 1 base, there was a span of 6 bases. Per germline, CDR1 KGHSH and CDR2 LQKENI. This CDR3 region has 14 residues. The CDR3 spells CASSPPQSNTEAFF. Written as DNA, the CDR3 is TGTGCCAGCTCACCACCTCAGTCGAACACTGAAGCTTTCTTT.

The chain is built from TRBV9 and TRBJ2-2; no clear D gene. Germline V lookup: CDR1 SGDLS, CDR2 YYNGEE. V gave up 0 bases and J gave up 0 bases, with 3 bases separating them. The CDR3 is 14 amino acids. This CDR3 is CASSVGTNTGELFF. Written as DNA, the CDR3 is TGTGCCAGCAGCGTAGGCACGAACACCGGGGAGCTGTTTTTT.

This clone was seen a single time. The CDR3 loop reads CAWSSGQGVSGEQFF. The CDR3 DNA is TGTGCCTGGAGTTCCGGACAGGGGGTTTCAGGCGAGCAGTTCTTC. The chain uses TRBV30 and TRBJ2-1; 10 bases match TRBD1. Germline CDR1 GTSNPN, CDR2 SVGIG (reference sequence). V trimming: 2 bases; J trimming: 10 bases; junction bases outside the gene matches: 11. This CDR3 spans 15 amino acids.

The chain employs TRBV11-2 and TRBJ1-3; perhaps TRBD1 as D (6 bases). The CDR3 sequence is 14 residues long. Trimming took 3 bases from V and 4 from J, leaving 10 bases between them. CDR1 is SGHAT, CDR2 FQNNGV, per germline. CDR3 protein: CASSFRGRGNTIYF. CDR3 DNA: TGTGCCAGCAGCTTTAGGGGGAGAGGAAACACCATATATTTT.